The rows below give T cell receptor beta chains drawn from one sample of a study of blood T cell repertoires in COVID-19. Assay used: immunoSEQ multiplex PCR; TCRdb lists only in-frame clones, some missing. The repertoire holds fewer than 300,000 clones, with around 85% as singletons. The source material was peripheral blood. The source of these receptors is a man aged 50 to 59 with active or convalescent COVID-19. CDR3s include the opening cysteine and the closing phenylalanine or tryptophan. D genes are given only for firm matches. Rows give clone size only sometimes, using once, few, many, or a class for an expanded clone.

v_gene	abundance	j_gene	d_gene	CDR3aa	CDR3nt
TRBV5-8	-	TRBJ2-3	-	CASSRTGKHLDTQYF	TGTGCCAGCAGCCGTACAGGCAAACATCTAGATACGCAGTATTTT
TRBV10-3	-	TRBJ2-3	-	CAISGLGNTDTQYF	TGTGCCATCAGTGGACTAGGGAACACAGATACGCAGTATTTT
TRBV6-5	-	TRBJ1-4	-	CASMGAFPILFF	TGTGCCAGCATGGGGGCTTTCCCGATACTGTTTTTT
TRBV5-1	once	TRBJ2-3	TRBD2	CASSLAAQGGTSGSGDTQYF	TGCGCCAGCAGCTTGGCGGCACAGGGGGGGACTAGCGGGAGCGGAGATACGCAGTATTTT
TRBV6-5	-	TRBJ2-5	TRBD2	CASRGLAGTQETQYF	TGTGCCAGCAGAGGACTAGCGGGGACTCAAGAGACCCAGTACTTC
TRBV28	-	TRBJ1-1	-	CASSFPYTEAFF	TGTGCCAGCAGTTTCCCATACACTGAAGCTTTCTTT
TRBV6-2/TRBV6-3	-	TRBJ2-7	-	CASSYWLAHNSSYEQYF	TGTGCCAGCAGTTACTGGCTGGCGCACAACAGCTCCTACGAGCAGTACTTC
TRBV28	-	TRBJ1-6	TRBD1	CASSPGTALTPLHF	TGTGCCAGCAGTCCCGGGACAGCCCTCACCCCCCTCCACTTT
TRBV6-2/TRBV6-3	-	TRBJ2-7	-	CASSYLEASYEQYF	TGTGCCAGCAGTTACTTGGAGGCCTCCTACGAGCAGTACTTC
TRBV16	-	TRBJ1-6	TRBD1	CASSHPGQGSSPLHF	TGTGCCAGCAGCCATCCGGGACAGGGGTCTTCACCCCTCCACTTT
TRBV3-1/TRBV3-2	once	TRBJ2-3	-	CASSQVRGRGRTDTQYF	TGTGCCAGCAGCCAAGTACGTGGCAGGGGCCGCACAGATACGCAGTATTTT
TRBV5-3	-	TRBJ2-2	TRBD1	CVRSYRAPGTGDTGELFF	TGTGTCAGAAGCTATCGAGCCCCCGGGACAGGGGACACCGGGGAGCTGTTTTTT
TRBV11-3	-	TRBJ2-7	TRBD1	CASSLDLIGPGQGSHEQYF	TGTGCCAGCAGCTTAGACTTAATAGGTCCGGGACAGGGATCGCACGAGCAGTACTTC
TRBV27	-	TRBJ1-6	TRBD1	CASSLGQYNSPLHF	TGTGCCAGCAGTTTGGGACAGTATAATTCACCCCTCCACTTT
TRBV5-1	-	TRBJ2-3	-	CASALSAGATDTQYF	TGCGCCAGCGCCCTCTCGGCGGGGGCCACAGATACGCAGTATTTT
TRBV7-2	-	TRBJ1-1	-	CASSPGAGVNTEAFF	TGTGCCAGCAGCCCAGGAGCAGGGGTAAACACTGAAGCTTTCTTT
TRBV14	-	TRBJ2-1	TRBD2	CASSPGITGGPDEQFF	TGTGCCAGCAGCCCAGGGATTACGGGAGGGCCTGATGAGCAGTTCTTC
TRBV19	-	TRBJ2-5	-	CASSKVRGETQYF	TGTGCCAGTAGTAAGGTCAGGGGAGAGACCCAGTACTTC
TRBV2	-	TRBJ2-7	TRBD2	CASKSGRALSYEQYF	TGTGCCAGCAAAAGCGGGAGGGCCCTCTCCTACGAGCAGTACTTC
TRBV3-1/TRBV3-2	-	TRBJ2-7	-	CASSRSDSGYEQYF	TGTGCCAGCAGCCGAAGCGACTCAGGGTACGAGCAGTACTTC
TRBV7-2	-	TRBJ1-3	TRBD1	CASSLVGQGTGNTIYF	TGTGCCAGCAGCTTAGTGGGACAGGGAACTGGAAACACCATATATTTT
TRBV4-2	-	TRBJ1-4	-	CASSQELRGNEKLFF	TGTGCCAGCAGCCAAGAGTTAAGGGGTAATGAAAAACTGTTTTTT
TRBV7-6	-	TRBJ2-7	TRBD1	CASSLGTWRQGGSREQYF	TGTGCCAGCAGCTTAGGGACGTGGAGACAGGGGGGTTCTCGGGAGCAGTACTTC
TRBV6-2/TRBV6-3	-	TRBJ2-1	TRBD2	CASSYSPGLAGYNEQFF	TGTGCCAGCAGTTACAGCCCCGGACTAGCGGGGTACAATGAGCAGTTCTTC
TRBV2	-	TRBJ1-6	-	CASSERQNYNSPLHF	TGTGCCAGCAGTGAAAGACAGAACTATAATTCACCCCTCCACTTT
TRBV7-9	-	TRBJ2-2	-	CASSGRTNTGELFF	TGTGCCAGCAGCGGGAGGACGAACACCGGGGAGCTGTTTTTT
TRBV18	-	TRBJ1-4	-	CASSPRRGEQTATNEKLFF	TGTGCCAGCTCACCACGAAGAGGTGAACAAACTGCAACTAATGAAAAACTGTTTTTT
TRBV3-1/TRBV3-2	-	TRBJ2-5	TRBD2	CASSSGLNPAGVAQETQYF	TGTGCCAGCAGCTCCGGACTAAACCCCGCGGGAGTGGCACAAGAGACCCAGTACTTC
TRBV7-2	few	TRBJ2-7	TRBD2	CASSLGLAGYEQYF	TGTGCCAGCAGCTTAGGGCTAGCGGGGTACGAGCAGTACTTC
TRBV19	-	TRBJ2-5	-	CASSIQARDGETQYF	TGTGCCAGTAGTATCCAGGCCAGGGATGGCGAGACCCAGTACTTC
TRBV19	-	TRBJ1-2	TRBD1	CASSSDRGSYGYTF	TGTGCCAGTAGTAGCGACAGGGGGTCCTATGGCTACACCTTC
TRBV9	once	TRBJ2-2	-	CASSAFERTNTGELFF	TGTGCCAGCAGCGCCTTCGAGCGGACGAACACCGGGGAGCTGTTTTTT
TRBV4-1	-	TRBJ1-1	TRBD1	CASSLTGTGEEAFF	TGCGCCAGCAGTCTCACAGGGACAGGGGAAGAAGCTTTCTTT
TRBV5-8	-	TRBJ2-3	TRBD1	CASSFGDSSYFTDTQYF	TGTGCCAGCAGCTTCGGGGACAGTTCGTACTTCACAGATACGCAGTATTTT
TRBV7-2	-	TRBJ2-7	TRBD1	CASSLVGRGTYEQYF	TGTGCCAGCAGCTTAGTGGGCAGGGGGACCTACGAGCAGTACTTC
TRBV4-3	-	TRBJ2-1	TRBD2	CASSHPPAGETNEQFF	TGCGCCAGCAGCCACCCCCCAGCGGGGGAAACCAATGAGCAGTTCTTC
TRBV18	-	TRBJ1-1	TRBD1	CASSFGKGARTEAFF	TGTGCCAGCTCGTTTGGGAAGGGGGCGCGGACTGAAGCTTTCTTT
TRBV4-1	-	TRBJ2-1	-	CASSQVTPPNEQFF	TGCGCCAGCAGCCAAGTAACTCCTCCTAATGAGCAGTTCTTC
TRBV7-9	-	TRBJ2-1	-	CASSLSVTGPRGDEQFF	TGTGCCAGCAGCTTATCCGTGACAGGGCCCCGCGGGGATGAGCAGTTCTTC
TRBV7-2	-	TRBJ2-1	-	CASSPTGSTRDEQFF	TGTGCCAGCAGCCCAACAGGATCTACTCGGGATGAGCAGTTCTTC
TRBV6-5	-	TRBJ2-7	TRBD1	CATTLPGGYEQYF	TGTGCCACCACCCTTCCAGGGGGCTACGAGCAGTACTTC
TRBV27	-	TRBJ2-4	TRBD1	CASRRDTGQGTKNIQYF	TGTGCCAGCAGAAGGGATACGGGACAGGGCACCAAAAACATTCAGTACTTC
TRBV3-1/TRBV3-2	-	TRBJ1-2	TRBD1	CASSSGQGSGGYTF	TGTGCCAGCAGCTCGGGACAGGGGTCGGGTGGCTACACCTTC
TRBV6-5	once	TRBJ1-1	-	CASTPTGTGTEAFF	TGTGCCAGCACCCCAACAGGGACGGGCACTGAAGCTTTCTTT
TRBV5-3	-	TRBJ2-7	TRBD1	CVRSLESGTGYHEQYF	TGTGTCAGAAGCTTGGAATCCGGGACAGGGTACCACGAGCAGTACTTC
TRBV7-2	once	TRBJ1-1	TRBD1	CASSLGPGQEAFF	TGTGCCAGCAGCTTAGGGCCGGGACAGGAAGCTTTCTTT
TRBV19	few	TRBJ1-1	-	CASSRGDKVTEAFF	TGTGCCAGTAGCCGGGGGGATAAGGTCACTGAAGCTTTCTTT
TRBV6-1	few	TRBJ2-2	-	CASSEGRATGELFF	TGTGCCAGCAGTGAAGGGAGGGCCACCGGGGAGCTGTTTTTT
TRBV9	-	TRBJ1-4	-	CASSVASGGRELEKLFF	TGTGCCAGCAGCGTAGCCTCGGGAGGGAGGGAGTTGGAAAAACTGTTTTTT
TRBV4-2	once	TRBJ2-6	-	CASSQQGGSGANVLTF	TGTGCCAGCAGCCAACAGGGGGGTTCTGGGGCCAACGTCCTGACTTTC
TRBV6-1	-	TRBJ2-3	-	CASSEWGTPRTDTQYF	TGTGCCAGCAGTGAATGGGGGACACCACGAACAGATACGCAGTATTTT
TRBV9	-	TRBJ2-1	-	CASSVERELSYNEQFF	TGTGCCAGCAGCGTAGAACGGGAGCTCTCCTACAATGAGCAGTTCTTC
TRBV6-2/TRBV6-3	-	TRBJ1-6	-	CASSNRVSPLHF	TGTGCCAGCAGCAACAGGGTTTCACCCCTCCACTTT
TRBV5-5	-	TRBJ2-3	TRBD2	CASSLEGRAARDF	TGTGCCAGCAGCTTGGAGGGGAGGGCGGCCAGGGATTTT